This record concerns one TCR beta chain sequence. The V gene end was trimmed by 2 bases and the J gene end by 0 bases; junction bases not matched to a gene: 7. The CDR3 loop spans 17 amino acids. Germline CDR1 is MNHEY and CDR2 is SVGEGT. TCRdb fed the RT-PCR reads into MiXCR, producing one record per CDR3 protein. The repertoire has 200,000 to 250,000 distinct CDR3 sequences, less than 50% of them found once; the top ten carry around a tenth. The sample comes from a study of patients and donors after allogeneic stem cell transplantation. This clonotype was obtained from a human donor who was either an allogeneic HSCT recipient or a stem cell or donor lymphocyte infusion donor (not recorded which). It is not recorded whose cells these are; they may come from a transplant donor. The chain uses TRBV6-2 or TRBV6-3 and TRBJ1-2; 9 bases align to TRBD1. Sequencing was performed on blood, either unsorted or a sorted T cell fraction (not recorded which). DNA of the CDR3: TGTGCCAGCAGTTACCCCCGGGACAGGGCGGCTAACTATGGCTACACCTTC. Its translation: CASSYPRDRAANYGYTF.